This T cell receptor beta chain was profiled in a study of T cells expressing NK-cell markers. Overall study: From sorted CD3+CD56+NKG2C+, CD3+CD56+NKG2C- and CD3+CD56-NKG2C+ T cells came the TCR beta repertoires.

From its re-call of the 5' RACE reads, TCRdb lists each CDR3 protein once, without DNA. This sample's clone table lists 500,000 to 700,000 distinct CDR3 sequences. Source material: blood T cells: a sorted CD56 or NKG2C T cell subset, CD4+ or CD8+ T cells, or bulk PBMC T cells (not recorded which). The sequence came from a man aged 18 to 30 in good health.

The CDR3 loop reads CATSDLPRDTIQETQYF. This chain connects TRBV24-1 to TRBJ2-5; TCRdb's D call of TRBD1 is untestable without DNA. Looked up from germline, CDR1 is KGHDR and CDR2 is SFDVKD. The CDR3 is made up of 17 amino acids.